This is a list of T cell receptor beta chains from one sample in a study of blood T cells in healthy people across ages. One entry per CDR3 protein results from TCRdb running MiXCR on the 5' RACE reads. Among about 780,000 distinct CDR3 sequences, about 26% were seen once, and the ten largest hold under 3%. These data also formed part of another study, on T cells of mothers and their children.

Sequencing was done on a sample of blood. These receptors were obtained from a boy younger than 18 in good health. CDR3s include the opening cysteine and the closing phenylalanine or tryptophan. Each record gives: J gene, V gene, D gene, clone size, CDR3 DNA, CDR3 protein. The D gene is left open where the match is weak. Only part of the rows carry a size: once, few, many, or a class if the clone is expanded.

j_call: TRBJ2-5; v_call: TRBV25-1; d_call: -; clone_size: -; cdr3_nt: TGTGCCAGCAGTGAATTGAGCGAGGAGACCCAGTACTTC; cdr3_aa: CASSELSEETQYF
j_call: TRBJ1-1; v_call: TRBV30; d_call: -; clone_size: few; cdr3_nt: TGTGCCTGGGGCCCCGGGGGCCTCAACACTGAAGCTTTCTTT; cdr3_aa: CAWGPGGLNTEAFF
j_call: TRBJ2-6; v_call: TRBV3-1; d_call: -; clone_size: few; cdr3_nt: TGTGCCAGCAGCCAAAGCGGCTCTGGGGCCAACGTCCTGACTTTC; cdr3_aa: CASSQSGSGANVLTF
j_call: TRBJ2-3; v_call: TRBV7-3; d_call: TRBD2; clone_size: few; cdr3_nt: TGTGCCAGCTCCGGGACTAGCGCCACAGATACGCAGTATTTT; cdr3_aa: CASSGTSATDTQYF
j_call: TRBJ2-1; v_call: TRBV10-3; d_call: -; clone_size: -; cdr3_nt: TGTGCCTCAGGTGGTTCGGACTACAATGAGCAGTTCTTC; cdr3_aa: CASGGSDYNEQFF
j_call: TRBJ1-1; v_call: TRBV7-3; d_call: -; clone_size: many; cdr3_nt: TGTGCCAGCAGTCCACAGGGAATGAACACTGAAGCTTTCTTT; cdr3_aa: CASSPQGMNTEAFF
j_call: TRBJ2-5; v_call: TRBV12-3/TRBV12-4; d_call: -; clone_size: -; cdr3_nt: TGTGCCAGCAGTGCCGGTGGGACGGGACAAGAGACCCAGTACTTC; cdr3_aa: CASSAGGTGQETQYF
j_call: TRBJ2-3; v_call: TRBV6-5; d_call: -; clone_size: -; cdr3_nt: TGTGCCAGCAGAGAATTCGGCGGCCCAGATACGCAGTATTTT; cdr3_aa: CASREFGGPDTQYF
j_call: TRBJ1-2; v_call: TRBV7-3; d_call: -; clone_size: -; cdr3_nt: TGTGCCAGCAGCCCGGGGACCCCGGGCCTTGGCTACACCTTC; cdr3_aa: CASSPGTPGLGYTF
j_call: TRBJ2-5; v_call: TRBV6-5; d_call: -; clone_size: -; cdr3_nt: TGTGCCAGCAGTTACCCCCAGGGAGCGCAGTACTTC; cdr3_aa: CASSYPQGAQYF
j_call: TRBJ1-6; v_call: TRBV20-1; d_call: -; clone_size: -; cdr3_nt: TGCAGTGCTAGAATCCGGGGGAGGACACCCCTCCACTTT; cdr3_aa: CSARIRGRTPLHF
j_call: TRBJ2-1; v_call: TRBV7-9; d_call: TRBD2; clone_size: -; cdr3_nt: TGTGCCAGCAGCCTAGCGGGGGGGTTCAATGAGCAGTTCTTC; cdr3_aa: CASSLAGGFNEQFF
j_call: TRBJ1-4; v_call: TRBV14; d_call: -; clone_size: -; cdr3_nt: TGTGCCAGCAGCCAAGTGTCCGGGACCGGGAAAAAACTGTTTTTT; cdr3_aa: CASSQVSGTGKKLFF
j_call: TRBJ2-5; v_call: TRBV2; d_call: TRBD1; clone_size: -; cdr3_nt: TGTGCCAGCAGTGAAGTGATTTTGACAGGGCAGGGGGAGACCCAGTACTTC; cdr3_aa: CASSEVILTGQGETQYF
j_call: TRBJ2-1; v_call: TRBV20-1; d_call: TRBD1; clone_size: few; cdr3_nt: TGCAGTGCCACGGGACAGGGAAATTTGAATGAGCAGTTCTTC; cdr3_aa: CSATGQGNLNEQFF
j_call: TRBJ2-6; v_call: TRBV4-2; d_call: TRBD2; clone_size: few; cdr3_nt: TGTGCCAGCAGCCACCGGCCTCTAGCGGGGGGCTCTGGGGCCAACGTCCTGACTTTC; cdr3_aa: CASSHRPLAGGSGANVLTF
j_call: TRBJ1-2; v_call: TRBV5-1; d_call: -; clone_size: -; cdr3_nt: TGCGCCAGCAGCTGGGACGGATCACTTAACTATGGCTACACCTTC; cdr3_aa: CASSWDGSLNYGYTF
j_call: TRBJ2-1; v_call: TRBV20-1; d_call: -; clone_size: -; cdr3_nt: TGCAGTGCTAGAGATAGGAACGGGGGCTTCTACAATGAGCAGTTCTTC; cdr3_aa: CSARDRNGGFYNEQFF
j_call: TRBJ2-1; v_call: TRBV13; d_call: -; clone_size: -; cdr3_nt: TGTGCCAGCAGCTTAAAGGGTTCGTTCGAGCAGTTCTTC; cdr3_aa: CASSLKGSFEQFF
j_call: TRBJ1-2; v_call: TRBV20-1; d_call: -; clone_size: -; cdr3_nt: TGCATCGCACCGACGACTCTTGGGTATGGCTACACCTTC; cdr3_aa: CIAPTTLGYGYTF
j_call: TRBJ1-4; v_call: TRBV5-1; d_call: -; clone_size: few; cdr3_nt: TGCGCCAGCAGCTTGGTGGGGACTAATGAAAAACTGTTTTTT; cdr3_aa: CASSLVGTNEKLFF
j_call: TRBJ1-4; v_call: TRBV15; d_call: -; clone_size: -; cdr3_nt: TGTGCCACCAGCAGGGCTAGGTCAACTAATGAAAAACTGTTTTTT; cdr3_aa: CATSRARSTNEKLFF
j_call: TRBJ2-3; v_call: TRBV28; d_call: -; clone_size: few; cdr3_nt: TGTGCCAGCAGTTTTATGGGGGGTCGGTCAAATACGCAGTATTTT; cdr3_aa: CASSFMGGRSNTQYF
j_call: TRBJ2-5; v_call: TRBV24-1; d_call: TRBD1; clone_size: few; cdr3_nt: TGTGCCACCAGTGAATCCGGGGACAGGCCAGAGACCCAGTACTTC; cdr3_aa: CATSESGDRPETQYF
j_call: TRBJ2-7; v_call: TRBV2; d_call: -; clone_size: -; cdr3_nt: TGTGCCAGCGTGAGGGCCTACGAGCAGTACTTC; cdr3_aa: CASVRAYEQYF
j_call: TRBJ2-7; v_call: TRBV15; d_call: -; clone_size: -; cdr3_nt: TGTGCCACCAGCAGGTCTCCGGGGGAGTTCGACGAGCAGTACTTC; cdr3_aa: CATSRSPGEFDEQYF
j_call: TRBJ2-7; v_call: TRBV15; d_call: -; clone_size: -; cdr3_nt: TGTGCCACCAGCACCCTGAAGAATTACGAGCAGTACTTC; cdr3_aa: CATSTLKNYEQYF
j_call: TRBJ2-3; v_call: TRBV10-3; d_call: -; clone_size: -; cdr3_nt: TGTGCCATCAGTGAGGGTGCAGGGAGCACAGATACGCAGTATTTT; cdr3_aa: CAISEGAGSTDTQYF
j_call: TRBJ2-5; v_call: TRBV24-1; d_call: TRBD2; clone_size: -; cdr3_nt: TGTGCCACCAGTGATTTATCCAGCGGGGGCCAAGAGACCCAGTACTTC; cdr3_aa: CATSDLSSGGQETQYF